This T cell receptor (beta chain) was captured in a study of Ad26.COV2.S vaccination and SARS-CoV-2 variants. Profiling relied on immunoSEQ multiplex PCR, and the TCRdb table lists in-frame clones only, not all of them. This sample yields approximately 250,000 clones, of which 87% are seen a single time; 2.9% belongs to the top ten. Noted treatment: around 19 received Ad26.COV2.S at low or high dose, single or two shots; about 5 received placebo; per-sample allocation not given. Day 63 after the first vaccine or placebo injection was the time point for sampling. The clonotype comes from a person between 18 and 60 years old who received the Ad26.COV2.S COVID-19 vaccine or a placebo. The sample was peripheral blood, taken in a trial of Ad26.COV2.S vaccine versus placebo.

CDR3 nucleotides: TGTGCCAGCAGCTCCACTAGCGGGGACCGATACAATGAGCAGTTCTTC. This gives the protein CASSSTSGDRYNEQFF. The chain combines TRBV7-3 with TRBJ2-1; 10 bases fit TRBD2. The V gene end was trimmed by 4 bases and the J gene end by 4 bases; junction bases not matched to a gene: 7. CDR3 length equals 16 residues. Germline V lookup: CDR1 SGHTA, CDR2 FQGTGA.